Listed below are T cell receptor beta chains from one sample, sequenced in a study of tumor and adjacent non-tumor tissue in lung cancer. One entry per CDR3 protein, called by TCRdb with MiXCR from the multiplex PCR reads. Of around 82,000 distinct CDR3 sequences listed, 65% to 85% are singletons. Sequenced input: distant non-tumor lung tissue. The receptors here all came from a man between 60 and 75 years old with non-small cell lung cancer. Both conserved end residues are part of each CDR3. The D gene is left open where the match is weak. Rows may omit the clone size; those that give it use once, few, many or a size class.

v_gene	d_gene	j_gene	abundance	CDR3aa	CDR3nt
TRBV10-1	.	TRBJ2-1	.	CTSSERTPGEQFF	TGCACCAGCAGTGAGAGGACCCCGGGAGAGCAGTTCTTC
TRBV11-3	.	TRBJ2-5	once	CASRLDPGARRGETRYF	TGTGCCAGCAGATTAGATCCTGGCGCGAGGAGGGGAGAGACCCGGTACTTC
TRBV4-2	TRBD2	TRBJ2-5	.	CASNQGLAGGRETQYF	TGTGCCAGCAACCAAGGGCTAGCGGGGGGTCGAGAGACCCAGTACTTC
TRBV11-2	.	TRBJ2-5	once	CASSSTMVGPKKTQYF	TGTGCCAGCAGCTCCACAATGGTGGGGCCAAAGAAGACTCAGTACTTC
TRBV20-1	.	TRBJ1-2	.	CSAGDQTNYSYTF	TGCAGTGCTGGAGATCAGACCAACTATAGCTACACCTTC
TRBV11-3	TRBD2	TRBJ2-1	.	CASGLHHGTSGVSSYNEQFF	TGTGCCAGCGGCTTACACCACGGGACTAGCGGGGTAAGCTCCTACAATGAGCAGTTCTTC
TRBV11-2	.	TRBJ2-5	once	CASSSAMGGPKDSQYF	TGTGCCAGCAGCTCTGCAATGGGGGGGCCAAAGGATAGCCAGTACTTC
TRBV11-3	.	TRBJ2-3	.	CASSPRTSMITDTQYF	TGTGCCAGCAGCCCACGCACGTCGATGATCACAGATACGCAGTATTTT
TRBV29-1	.	TRBJ1-1	many	CSVAGRMNTEAFF	TGCAGCGTTGCGGGCAGGATGAACACTGAAGCTTTCTTT
TRBV30	.	TRBJ1-2	.	CAWGVQGRVYAYTF	TGCGCCTGGGGGGTACAGGGCCGCGTCTATGCCTACACCTTC
TRBV28	TRBD1	TRBJ1-1	.	CASAPGQGAVRNTEAFF	TGTGCCAGCGCCCCGGGACAGGGGGCCGTTCGGAACACTGAAGCTTTCTTT
TRBV11-3	.	TRBJ2-3	.	CASSLLAPSTYAQYF	TGTGCCAGCAGCTTACTAGCTCCTAGCACATATGCGCAGTATTTT
TRBV11-2	TRBD1	TRBJ2-5	.	CTSNSGQVMETQYF	TGTACCAGCAACTCCGGACAGGTTATGGAGACCCAGTACTTC
TRBV11-2	TRBD1	TRBJ2-7	.	CASSLGPGGGHEQYF	TGTGCCAGCAGCTTAGGTCCAGGGGGCGGGCACGAACAATACTTC
TRBV4-2	.	TRBJ2-3	.	CASSPDFSSTNTQYF	TGTGCCAGCAGCCCAGATTTTTCGAGCACAAATACGCAGTATTTT
TRBV12-3/TRBV12-4	.	TRBJ1-5	.	CACSLGGGGKPQHF	TGTGCATGCAGTTTGGGCGGGGGTGGAAAGCCCCAGCACTTT
TRBV11-3	TRBD2	TRBJ2-2	.	CASSSRGAGGYRGELFF	TGTGCCAGCAGCTCCCGGGGAGCGGGAGGATACAGAGGGGAGCTGTTTTTT
TRBV5-4	TRBD2	TRBJ2-1	.	CASSFIAGSNNELFF	TGTGCCAGTAGCTTTATAGCGGGATCTAACAATGAGCTGTTCTTC
TRBV14	.	TRBJ2-3	.	CTSSQRRRSSTDTQYF	TGTACCAGTAGCCAAAGACGTAGGTCTAGCACAGATACGCAGTATTTT
TRBV11-3	.	TRBJ2-7	.	CAGSLSIYEQYF	TGTGCCGGCAGCTTGAGCATCTACGAGCAGTACTTC
TRBV11-3	.	TRBJ1-6	.	CASRDGFPPLHF	TGCGCCAGCAGGGACGGTTTTCCACCCCTCCACTTT
TRBV11-3	.	TRBJ2-2	.	CATISDFRGELFF	TGTGCAACCATCTCCGACTTTCGCGGGGAGCTGTTTTTT
TRBV11-3	TRBD2	TRBJ2-1	.	CASSLGSSGRGEQSF	TGTGCCAGCAGCTTAGGATCTAGCGGAAGAGGAGAGCAGTCCTTC
TRBV20-1	TRBD2	TRBJ2-5	.	CNARSGRMIETQYF	TGCAATGCTCGTAGCGGGCGGATGATCGAGACCCAGTACTTC
TRBV29-1	TRBD2	TRBJ2-7	.	CSVRDYTGHEQYF	TGCAGTGTGAGGGACTACACTGGCCACGAGCAGTACTTC
TRBV11-1	.	TRBJ2-1	.	CASDVYGVGGEQFF	TGTGCCAGCGACGTTTACGGGGTCGGGGGTGAGCAGTTCTTC
TRBV20-1	.	TRBJ2-3	once	CSVRGRRKTDTQYF	TGCAGTGTTAGAGGCAGACGGAAGACAGATACGCAGTATTTT
TRBV11-2	.	TRBJ2-5	.	CATSSTGEKAQYF	TGTGCCACCAGCTCTACAGGAGAAAAGGCCCAGTACTTC
TRBV11-2	.	TRBJ2-5	.	CASSCTEWGPKETQYF	TGTGCCAGCAGCTGCACAGAGTGGGGGCCAAAGGAGACCCAGTACTTC
TRBV6-2/TRBV6-3	.	TRBJ2-2	.	CASSSLAGELFF	TGTGCCAGCAGTTCACTAGCCGGGGAGCTGTTTTTT
TRBV5-6	.	TRBJ2-7	.	CASSRPDGSSEQYF	TGTGCAAGCAGCAGACCCGACGGTTCCAGCGAGCAGTACTTC
TRBV11-3	TRBD2	TRBJ2-1	.	CVSSLERLAGVGNEQFF	TGTGTCAGCAGCTTAGAACGACTAGCGGGTGTAGGTAATGAGCAGTTCTTC
TRBV7-8	TRBD2	TRBJ2-7	.	CTSSSTGTTPSYKQYF	TGTACCAGCAGCTCCACCGGGACTACCCCCTCCTACAAGCAGTACTTT
TRBV20-1	TRBD1	TRBJ2-3	.	CSIPGDRSTDTQYF	TGCAGTATTCCAGGGGACAGATCCACAGATACGCAGTATTTT
TRBV13	.	TRBJ1-3	many	CASRSASSGNTIYF	TGTGCCAGCAGGTCAGCGAGCTCTGGAAACACCATATATTTT
TRBV10-1	.	TRBJ1-1	.	CANSDSMGVNTEAFF	TGCGCCAACAGTGATTCCATGGGAGTGAACACTGAAGCTTTCTTT
TRBV4-3	.	TRBJ2-3	.	CASRQDGAGTTDTQYF	TGCGCCAGCAGACAAGATGGAGCTGGCACCACAGATACGCAGTATTTT
TRBV5-6	.	TRBJ2-5	.	CASGFSPQETQYF	TGTGCTAGCGGCTTTTCCCCTCAAGAGACCCAGTACTTC
TRBV5-5	.	TRBJ2-3	.	CASSHAGTRTDTQYF	TGTGCCAGCAGCCACGCGGGGACAAGGACAGATACCCAATATTTT
TRBV6-5	TRBD1	TRBJ1-1	.	CVSSWTGAGGTEAFF	TGTGTCAGCAGCTGGACAGGTGCGGGCGGCACTGAAGCTTTCTTT
TRBV11-2	.	TRBJ1-6	.	CGSSLGGDDNSPLHF	TGTGGCAGCAGCTTAGGAGGGGACGATAATTCGCCCCTCCACTTT
TRBV28	TRBD2	TRBJ2-7	.	CANSLIYGGAHEHYF	TGTGCCAACAGCCTAATATACGGGGGGGCCCACGAGCACTATTTC